This T cell receptor (delta chain) came from a study of gamma-delta T cells after stem cell transplantation. The CDR3 contains 16 residues. Germline trimming cut 3 bases from V and 8 bases from J; bases unmatched to any gene: 13. The germline gives CDR1 GEAIGNYY, CDR2 EKD. Comment on this clone: TCRdb assigns this DNA the protein of a much larger clone, which departs from its translation at residue 5; this likely reflects a read error, and the protein shown comes from translating the DNA.

TCRdb processed the RT-PCR reads again with the CATT caller. Of approximately 1,200 delta-chain clones listed, under 2% are singletons. The chain is built from TRDV2 and TRDJ1; 11 bases map to TRDD3. The specimen was gamma-delta T cells. This clonotype was obtained from a human donor. It is not recorded whose cells these are; they may come from a transplant donor. The CDR3 sequence: CACDAVVGDTPKKLIF. In DNA form, the CDR3 reads TGTGCCTGTGACGCCGTGGTGGGGGATACGCCAAAGAAACTCATCTTT.